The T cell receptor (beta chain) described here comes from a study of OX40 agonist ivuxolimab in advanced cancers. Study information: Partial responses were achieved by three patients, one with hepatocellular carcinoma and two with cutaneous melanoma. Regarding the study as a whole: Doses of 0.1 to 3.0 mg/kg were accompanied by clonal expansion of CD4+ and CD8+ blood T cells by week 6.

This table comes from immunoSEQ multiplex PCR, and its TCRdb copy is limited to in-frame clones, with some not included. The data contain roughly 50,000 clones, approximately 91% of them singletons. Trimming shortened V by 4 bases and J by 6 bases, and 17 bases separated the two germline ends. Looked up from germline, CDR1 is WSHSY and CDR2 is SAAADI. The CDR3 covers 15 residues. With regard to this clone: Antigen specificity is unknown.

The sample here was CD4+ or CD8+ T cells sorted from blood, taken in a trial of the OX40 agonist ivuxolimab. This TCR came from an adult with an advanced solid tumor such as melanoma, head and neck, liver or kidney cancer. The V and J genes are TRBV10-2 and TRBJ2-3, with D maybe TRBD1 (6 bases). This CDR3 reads CASSVDRVNMDTQYF. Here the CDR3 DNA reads TGCGCCAGCAGTGTGGACAGAGTTAATATGGATACGCAGTATTTT.